The 29 T cell receptor beta chains given below trace back to one sample, sequenced in a study of blood T cell repertoires in COVID-19. TCRdb's table, derived via immunoSEQ multiplex PCR, lists solely in-frame clones and lacks some. The data show fewer than 120,000 clones, 88% seen once. Sequencing input: peripheral blood. The receptors stem from a woman aged 50 to 60 with acute or convalescent COVID-19.

The chain uses TRBV6-2 or TRBV6-3 and TRBJ2-2; D unclear. Trimming removed 0 bases at V and 5 bases at J, with 7 bases between. The CDR3 covers 14 residues. From germline, CDR1 is MNHEY and CDR2 SVGEGT. The CDR3 loop is CASSYSQVTGELFF. In nucleotides, the CDR3 is TGTGCCAGCAGTTACTCTCAGGTTACCGGGGAGCTGTTTTTT.

The chain joins TRBV18 to TRBJ1-1, with TRBD1 identical over 8 bases. Looked up from germline, CDR1 is KGHSH and CDR2 is LQKENI. V shed 3 bases and J 3 bases; nucleotides not matched to a gene: 3. This CDR3 spans 14 amino acids. This CDR3 reads CASSPQGADTEAFF. DNA for the CDR3: TGTGCCAGCTCACCCCAGGGGGCGGACACTGAAGCTTTCTTT.

This chain uses TRBV2 with TRBJ2-3, with 7 bases fitting TRBD1. The CDR3 extends over 13 amino acids. Germline V gene sequence: CDR1 SNHLY, CDR2 FYNNEI. V lost 7 bases to trimming and J lost 6 bases; unmatched junction nucleotides: 7. The CDR3 region has the DNA TGTGCCAGCAATCGACAGGGTCGGGATACGCAGTATTTT. Translated, it gives CASNRQGRDTQYF.

V gene TRBV2 combines with J gene TRBJ2-3, with 9 bases identical to TRBD1. CDR1 SNHLY and CDR2 FYNNEI come from the germline V gene. CDR3 length equals 15 residues. Losses at the gene ends were 4 bases for V and 0 bases for J; bases not matched to a gene: 2. The CDR3 DNA reads TGTGCCAGCAGTGGACAGGGGGTGAGCACAGATACGCAGTATTTT. Protein sequence: CASSGQGVSTDTQYF.

The table lists this clone with a few counts. The chain links TRBV2 to TRBJ1-2, with 7 bases aligning to TRBD1. The V and J ends lost 1 base and 13 bases, in that order; junction bases with no gene match: 15. CDR3 length: 15 residues. Germline V gene lookup returns CDR1 SNHLY and CDR2 FYNNEI. The CDR3 DNA follows: TGTGCCAGCAGTGAAGTGAGAGGACAGGCTCCCCCTGGCACCTTC. Residues: CASSEVRGQAPPGTF.

This chain joins TRBV5-1 and TRBJ1-2, with 8 bases that match TRBD1. This CDR3 contains 16 residues. Germline CDR1 SGHRS, CDR2 YFSETQ. Trimming took 6 bases from V and 2 from J; bases not matched to a gene: 12. The CDR3 bases are TGCGCCAGCATTAGCCGACCGGGACAGGAGAACTATGGCTACACCTTC. Translated: CASISRPGQENYGYTF.

The rearrangement uses TRBV5-1 and TRBJ2-5, with TRBD1 matching over 9 bases. Germline CDR1 reads SGHRS; CDR2 reads YFSETQ. CDR3 size: 15 residues. V trimming: 5 bases; J trimming: 2 bases; junction bases outside the gene matches: 7. The CDR3 loop is CASRAPGQGQETQYF. Written as DNA, the CDR3 is TGCGCCAGCAGGGCTCCGGGACAGGGACAAGAGACCCAGTACTTC.

V and J are TRBV6-5 and TRBJ2-5, with no clear D. This CDR3 comprises 11 residues. Trimming pared 6 bases from V and 5 bases from J, leaving 7 bases between. CDR1 is MNHEY and CDR2 is SVGAGI in the germline V gene. The CDR3 coding sequence is TGTGCCAGCAGGCTCGGGGAGACCCAGTACTTC. This encodes CASRLGETQYF.

V is TRBV2 and J is TRBJ2-7; D perhaps matches TRBD2 (5 bases). Trimming took 7 bases from V and 3 from J, leaving 13 bases between them. CDR3 length: 13 amino acids. The germline V gene has CDR1 SNHLY and CDR2 FYNNEI. The CDR3 loop reads CASTREVHYEQYF. CDR3 sequence (DNA): TGTGCCAGCACCCGGGAAGTGCACTACGAGCAGTACTTC.

The CDR3 nucleotides are TGTGCCAGCAGCGCATGGACTGATTACACAGATACGCAGTATTTT. Protein: CASSAWTDYTDTQYF. V gene TRBV7-8 combines with J gene TRBJ2-3; weak D call: TRBD2 (5 bases). V was clipped by 5 bases and J by 2 bases, with 14 bases between them. This CDR3 contains 15 residues. CDR1 is SGHVS, CDR2 FQNEAQ, per germline.

This clone has more than one count but fewer than ten. The V gene is TRBV2, the J gene TRBJ1-5, with a tentative D call TRBD1 (5 bases). From germline, CDR1 is SNHLY and CDR2 FYNNEI. The CDR3 length is 15 residues. V was shortened by 5 bases and J by 2 bases, with 13 bases between the two germline ends. As DNA, the CDR3 is TGTGCCAGCAGTACCCAGGGTTTTGGCAATCAGCCCCAGCATTTT. It translates to CASSTQGFGNQPQHF. The full variable domain, its missing parts supplied by reference TRBV2 and TRBJ1-5, is EPEVTQTPSHQVTQMGQEVILRCVPISNHLYFYWYRQILGQKVEFLVSFYNNEISEKSEIFDDQFSVERPDGSNFTLKIRSTKLEDSAMYFCASSTQGFGNQPQHFGDGTRLSIL.

This clone appeared a single time. V is TRBV19 and J is TRBJ2-7; 8 nucleotides agree with TRBD2. Germline lookup yields CDR1 LNHDA and CDR2 SQIVND (reference sequence). The CDR3 totals 13 residues. Germline trimming cut 1 base from V and 6 bases from J; bases unmatched to any gene: 2. CDR3 nucleotides: TGTGCCAGTAGTATAGGACTAGCGATCGAGCAGTACTTC. Translated: CASSIGLAIEQYF. The full variable domain, in which reference TRBV19 and TRBJ2-7 provide the parts outside the CDR3, is DGGITQSPKYLFRKEGQNVTLSCEQNLNHDAMYWYRQDPGQGLRLIYYSQIVNDFQKGDIAEGYSVSREKKESFPLTVTSAQKNPTAFYLCASSIGLAIEQYFGPGTRLTVT.

The chain recombines TRBV25-1 with TRBJ2-7, with D perhaps TRBD2 (6 bases). This CDR3 region has 14 residues. Trimming stripped 6 bases from V and 1 base from J, with 13 bases between. Per germline, CDR1 MGHDK and CDR2 SYGVNS. The CDR3 region is CASSSGTPSYEQYF. Here the CDR3 DNA reads TGTGCCAGCAGCTCCGGGACTCCTTCCTACGAGCAGTACTTC.

This chain links TRBV6-5 with TRBJ1-1, with D perhaps TRBD1 (6 bases). The CDR3 covers 12 residues. Trimming removed 7 bases at V and 9 bases at J, with 15 bases between. The V gene's germline CDR1 is MNHEY and CDR2 SVGAGI. In nucleotides, the CDR3 is TGTGCCAGCACTGGGACACTTCGGAAAGCTTTCTTT. It codes for CASTGTLRKAFF.

This rearrangement joins TRBV19 to TRBJ1-1; no clear D. The CDR3 totals 13 residues. Germline CDR1 reads LNHDA; CDR2 reads SQIVND (reference sequence). The V end lost 3 bases, the J end lost 3 bases, and 8 bases lay between the germline ends. The CDR3 loop is CASSIITDTEAFF. The CDR3 nucleotides read TGTGCCAGTAGTATTATTACGGACACTGAAGCTTTCTTT.

The chain links TRBV5-5 to TRBJ2-7; a possible D gene is TRBD1 (5 bases). This CDR3 is built from 14 residues. Germline-derived CDR1 and CDR2 are SGHKS and YYEKEE (reference sequence). Trimming cost V 0 bases and J 4 bases, with 11 bases left between them. The CDR3 loop reads CASSLVAGSYEQYF. The CDR3 bases are TGTGCCAGCAGCTTGGTGGCAGGGTCGTACGAGCAGTACTTC.

This chain links TRBV18 with TRBJ1-3; no reliable D call. There are 16 residues in the CDR3. Deletions cut 2 bases from V and 0 bases from J, with 11 bases between. Germline V CDR1 and CDR2: KGHSH, LQKENI. The DNA of the CDR3 is TGTGCCAGCTCACCAGTCCAGGAAATCTCTGGAAACACCATATATTTT. It translates to CASSPVQEISGNTIYF.

The V gene is TRBV5-6, the J gene TRBJ2-3; 9 nucleotides match TRBD1. The CDR3 has 15 residues. Germline V gene lookup returns CDR1 SGHDT and CDR2 YYEEEE. Germline trimming cut 3 bases from V and 2 bases from J; bases unmatched to any gene: 4. The CDR3 DNA reads TGTGCCAGCAGCTGGGGACAGGGCGCCACAGATACGCAGTATTTT. Encoded protein: CASSWGQGATDTQYF.

CDR3 coding DNA: TGTGCCAGCAGGGGGGGTGGGCTCGGAGAGACCCAGTACTTC. It codes for CASRGGGLGETQYF. This chain joins TRBV6-5 and TRBJ2-5; possibly TRBD2 for D (6 bases). Trimming shortened V by 6 bases and J by 4 bases, and 15 bases separated the two germline ends. The CDR3 spans 14 residues. CDR1 and CDR2 (germline): MNHEY, SVGAGI.

The V and J genes are TRBV2 and TRBJ2-1; 10 bases line up with TRBD2. J lost 6 bases, V lost 9 bases, and 5 bases had no gene match. The CDR3 has 13 residues. Germline V gives CDR1 SNHLY, CDR2 FYNNEI. CDR3: CARRVAGGNEQFF. The DNA for the CDR3 is TGTGCCAGGAGGGTAGCGGGAGGCAATGAGCAGTTCTTC. Full variable domain (remainder filled in from reference TRBV2 and TRBJ2-1): EPEVTQTPSHQVTQMGQEVILRCVPISNHLYFYWYRQILGQKVEFLVSFYNNEISEKSEIFDDQFSVERPDGSNFTLKIRSTKLEDSAMYFCARRVAGGNEQFFGPGTRLTVL.

This chain joins TRBV11-2 and TRBJ2-3; 9 nucleotides agree with TRBD2. After removal of 6 bases from V and 5 bases from J, the junction contained 3 bases not matched to a gene. The CDR3 is 13 residues long. The germline CDR1 and CDR2 sequences are SGHAT and FQNNGV. The CDR3 loop is CASSASGIDTQYF. DNA of the CDR3: TGTGCCAGCAGTGCTAGCGGGATAGATACGCAGTATTTT.

This clone was counted a single time. The chain is built from TRBV3-1 (or the pseudogene TRBV3-2) and TRBJ2-5, with 9 bases fitting TRBD2. CDR1 is LGHDT, CDR2 YNNKEL, per germline (reference sequence). CDR3 size: 17 residues. Trimming removed 3 bases from V and 2 bases from J; junction bases left unmatched: 10. CDR3 DNA sequence: TGTGCCAGCAGCCAGCGACTTGCGGGAGGGCGACAAGAGACCCAGTACTTC. Translating it yields CASSQRLAGGRQETQYF.

This clone appeared a few times. The chain carries TRBV29-1 and TRBJ2-6, with 12 bases aligning to TRBD1. Losses at the gene ends were 0 bases for V and 2 bases for J; bases not matched to a gene: 2. Germline V CDR1 and CDR2: SQVTM, ANQGSEA. This CDR3 has 17 residues. The CDR3 DNA reads TGCAGCGTTGAAGACCGGGACAGGGGGCCTGGGGCCAACGTCCTGACTTTC. It is translated as CSVEDRDRGPGANVLTF.

The chain joins TRBV6-6 to TRBJ2-1, with D possibly being TRBD1 (6 bases). CDR1 is MNHNY and CDR2 is SVGAGI in the germline V gene (reference sequence). V lost 2 bases, J lost 13 bases, and 9 bases lay in between. There are 11 residues in the CDR3. The CDR3 DNA reads as TGTGCCAGCAGTTACATGGGACAACAGTTCTTC. It translates to CASSYMGQQFF.

The chain combines TRBV19 with TRBJ1-2, with a weak D call TRBD1 (5 bases). The germline CDR1 and CDR2 sequences are LNHDA and SQIVND (reference sequence). This CDR3 is 17 amino acids long. The V end lost 3 bases, the J end lost 4 bases, and 21 bases lay between the germline ends. In DNA form, the CDR3 reads TGTGCCAGTAGTATGGGGCCAAACCGCGCTCCACTCTATGGCTACACCTTC. This gives the protein CASSMGPNRAPLYGYTF.

The chain employs TRBV6-5 and TRBJ1-5; possibly TRBD1 for D (5 bases). The length of the CDR3 is 15 residues. V lost 0 bases and J lost 4, with 10 bases in between. In germline, CDR1 is MNHEY, CDR2 SVGAGI. As DNA, the CDR3 is TGTGCCAGCAGTTACTCAGGGGCAGCTAATCAGCCCCAGCATTTT. This sequence encodes CASSYSGAANQPQHF.

The chain carries TRBV16 and TRBJ1-5; possibly TRBD1 for D (5 bases). V lost 3 bases, J lost 6 bases, and 15 bases lay in between. CDR1 and CDR2 (germline): KGHSY, FQNENV. The CDR3 contains 15 residues. The CDR3 reads CASSQSGHVGQPQHF. The CDR3 DNA follows: TGTGCCAGCAGCCAGTCAGGACACGTCGGTCAGCCCCAGCATTTT.

The chain recombines TRBV24-1 with TRBJ2-2; 8 nucleotides align to TRBD1. J lost 6 bases, V lost 3 bases, and 5 bases had no gene match. Looked up from germline, CDR1 is KGHDR and CDR2 is SFDVKD. The CDR3 contains 15 residues. As DNA, the CDR3 is TGTGCCACCAGTGATGCCCAGGGGGCCGCCGGGGAGCTGTTTTTT. As protein: CATSDAQGAAGELFF.

The chain uses TRBV7-2 and TRBJ2-6; no firm D call. The germline V and J ends were trimmed by 1 base and 0 bases, with 10 bases remaining between them. This CDR3 comprises 17 residues. Germline V gene sequence: CDR1 SGHTA, CDR2 FQGNSA. In DNA form, the CDR3 reads TGTGCCAGCAGCTTAGGGGCCGAGCCCTCTGGGGCCAACGTCCTGACTTTC. Translating gives CASSLGAEPSGANVLTF.